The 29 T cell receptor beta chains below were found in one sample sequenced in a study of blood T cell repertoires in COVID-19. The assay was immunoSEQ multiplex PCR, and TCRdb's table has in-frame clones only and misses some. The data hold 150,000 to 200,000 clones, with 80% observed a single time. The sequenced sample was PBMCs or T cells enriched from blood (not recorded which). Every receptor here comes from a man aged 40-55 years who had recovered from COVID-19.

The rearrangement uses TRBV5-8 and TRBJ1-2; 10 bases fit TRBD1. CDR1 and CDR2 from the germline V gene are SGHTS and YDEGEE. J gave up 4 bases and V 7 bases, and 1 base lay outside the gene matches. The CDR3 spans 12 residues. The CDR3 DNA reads TGTGCCAGCGGACAGGGGGGCTATGGCTACACCTTC. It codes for CASGQGGYGYTF.

CDR3 amino acids: CATSRGDSSNYGYTF. CDR3 in DNA: TGTGCCACCAGCAGAGGCGACAGTAGTAACTATGGCTACACCTTC. This chain joins TRBV15 and TRBJ1-2, with D perhaps TRBD1 (5 bases). CDR1 LNHNV and CDR2 YYDKDF come from the germline V gene (reference sequence). This CDR3 is 15 amino acids long. Trimming stripped 1 base from V and 1 base from J, with 10 bases between.

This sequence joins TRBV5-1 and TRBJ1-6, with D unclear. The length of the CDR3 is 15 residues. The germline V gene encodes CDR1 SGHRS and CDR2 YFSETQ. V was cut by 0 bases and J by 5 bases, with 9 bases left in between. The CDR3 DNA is TGCGCCAGCAGCTTGGGCGGGATTGATAATTCACCCCTCCACTTT. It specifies CASSLGGIDNSPLHF. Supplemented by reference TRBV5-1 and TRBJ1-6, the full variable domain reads KAGVTQTPRYLIKTRGQQVTLSCSPISGHRSVSWYQQTPGQGLQFLFEYFSETQRNKGNFPGRFSGRQFSNSRSEMNVSTLELGDSALYLCASSLGGIDNSPLHFGNGTRLTVT.

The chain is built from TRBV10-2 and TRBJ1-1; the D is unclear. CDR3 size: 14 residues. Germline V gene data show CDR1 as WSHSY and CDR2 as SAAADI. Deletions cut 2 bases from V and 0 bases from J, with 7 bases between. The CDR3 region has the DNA TGCGCCAGCAGTGAGACGGTGGTGAACACTGAAGCTTTCTTT. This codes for CASSETVVNTEAFF.

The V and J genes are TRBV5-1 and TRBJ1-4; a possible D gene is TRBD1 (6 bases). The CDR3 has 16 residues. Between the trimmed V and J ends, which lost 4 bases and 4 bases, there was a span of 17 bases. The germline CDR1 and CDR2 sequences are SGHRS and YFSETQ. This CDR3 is CASSHNTGHFNEKLFF. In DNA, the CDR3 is TGCGCCAGCAGCCATAATACAGGGCATTTTAATGAAAAACTGTTTTTT.

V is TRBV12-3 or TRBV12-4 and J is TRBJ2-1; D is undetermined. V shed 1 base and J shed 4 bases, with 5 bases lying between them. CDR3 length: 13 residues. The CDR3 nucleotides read TGTGCCAGCAGTTTAGGCGGTTACAATGAGCAGTTCTTC. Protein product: CASSLGGYNEQFF.

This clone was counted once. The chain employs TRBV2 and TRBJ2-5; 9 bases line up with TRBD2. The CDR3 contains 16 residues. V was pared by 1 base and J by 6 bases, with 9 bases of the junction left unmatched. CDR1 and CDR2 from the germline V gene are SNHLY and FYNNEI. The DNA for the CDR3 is TGTGCCAGCAGTGAAGATGTTGGCGGGGGGGCGAAGACCCAGTACTTC. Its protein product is CASSEDVGGGAKTQYF.

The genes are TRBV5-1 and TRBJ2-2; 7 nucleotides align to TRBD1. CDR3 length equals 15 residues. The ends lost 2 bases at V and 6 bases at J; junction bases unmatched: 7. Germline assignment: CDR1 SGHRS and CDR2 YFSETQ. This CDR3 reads CASSFEGGRPGELFF. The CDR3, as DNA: TGCGCCAGCAGCTTCGAAGGGGGCCGACCCGGGGAGCTGTTTTTT.

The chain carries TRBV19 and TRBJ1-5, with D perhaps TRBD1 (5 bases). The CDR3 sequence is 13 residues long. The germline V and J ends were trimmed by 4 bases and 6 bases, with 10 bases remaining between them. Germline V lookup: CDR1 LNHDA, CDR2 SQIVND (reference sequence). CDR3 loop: CASSSSTVQPQHF. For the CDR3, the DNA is TGTGCCAGTAGTAGCTCGACAGTTCAGCCCCAGCATTTT.

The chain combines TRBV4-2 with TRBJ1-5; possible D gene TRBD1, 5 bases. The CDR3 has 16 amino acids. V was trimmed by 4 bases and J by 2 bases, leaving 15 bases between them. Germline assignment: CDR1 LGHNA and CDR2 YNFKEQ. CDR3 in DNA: TGTGCCAGCAGCCGTGGGGGAGGGAGAGGCAATCAGCCCCAGCATTTT. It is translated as CASSRGGGRGNQPQHF.

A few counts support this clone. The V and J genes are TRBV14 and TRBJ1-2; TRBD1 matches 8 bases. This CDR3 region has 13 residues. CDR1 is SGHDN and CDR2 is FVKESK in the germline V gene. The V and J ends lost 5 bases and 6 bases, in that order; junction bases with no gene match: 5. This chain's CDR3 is CASSTGQGNGYTF. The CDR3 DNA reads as TGTGCCAGCAGCACTGGACAGGGCAATGGCTACACCTTC.

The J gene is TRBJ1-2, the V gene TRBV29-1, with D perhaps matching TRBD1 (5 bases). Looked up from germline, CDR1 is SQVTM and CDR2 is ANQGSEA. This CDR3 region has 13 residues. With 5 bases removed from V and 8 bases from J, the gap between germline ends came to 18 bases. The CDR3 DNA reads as TGCAGCGTTTCCGTGTGGCAGGGTAACGGCTACACCTTC. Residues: CSVSVWQGNGYTF.

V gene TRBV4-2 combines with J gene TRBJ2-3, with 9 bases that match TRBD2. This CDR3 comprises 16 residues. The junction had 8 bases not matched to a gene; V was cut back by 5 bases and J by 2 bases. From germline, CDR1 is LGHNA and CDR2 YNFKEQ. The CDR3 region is CASSYFQRGDTDTQYF. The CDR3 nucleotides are TGTGCCAGCAGCTATTTTCAGCGGGGGGACACAGATACGCAGTATTTT.

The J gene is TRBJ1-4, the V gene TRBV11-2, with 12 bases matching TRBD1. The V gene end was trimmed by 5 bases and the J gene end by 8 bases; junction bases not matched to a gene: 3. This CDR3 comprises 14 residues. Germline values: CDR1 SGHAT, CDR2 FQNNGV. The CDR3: CASSRDRGREKLFF. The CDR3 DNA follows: TGTGCCAGCAGCAGGGACAGGGGGCGAGAAAAACTGTTTTTT.

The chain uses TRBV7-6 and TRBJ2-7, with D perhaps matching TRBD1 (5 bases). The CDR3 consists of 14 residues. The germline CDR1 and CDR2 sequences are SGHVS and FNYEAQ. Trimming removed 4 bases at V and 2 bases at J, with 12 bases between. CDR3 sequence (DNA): TGTGCCAGCAGCTCAATCCAGGGAACCTACGAGCAGTACTTC. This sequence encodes CASSSIQGTYEQYF.

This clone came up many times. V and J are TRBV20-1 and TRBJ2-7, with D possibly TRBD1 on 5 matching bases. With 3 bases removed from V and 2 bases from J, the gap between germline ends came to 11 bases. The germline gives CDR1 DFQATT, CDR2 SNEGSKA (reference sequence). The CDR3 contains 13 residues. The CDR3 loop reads CSASHRMTYEQYF. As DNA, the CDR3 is TGCAGTGCTAGTCACAGGATGACCTACGAGCAGTACTTC.

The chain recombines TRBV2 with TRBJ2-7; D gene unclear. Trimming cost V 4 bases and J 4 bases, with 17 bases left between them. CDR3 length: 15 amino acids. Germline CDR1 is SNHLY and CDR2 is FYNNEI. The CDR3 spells CASSGSGGRRYEQYV. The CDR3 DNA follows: TGTGCCAGCAGTGGCTCTGGTGGGCGTAGGTACGAGCAGTACGTC.

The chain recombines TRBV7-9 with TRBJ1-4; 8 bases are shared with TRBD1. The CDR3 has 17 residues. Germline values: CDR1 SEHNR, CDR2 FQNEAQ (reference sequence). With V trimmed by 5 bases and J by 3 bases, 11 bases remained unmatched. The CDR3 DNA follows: TGTGCCAGCAGCCCGCGGACAGGGCGGAGAGCTAATGAAAAACTGTTTTTT. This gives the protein CASSPRTGRRANEKLFF.

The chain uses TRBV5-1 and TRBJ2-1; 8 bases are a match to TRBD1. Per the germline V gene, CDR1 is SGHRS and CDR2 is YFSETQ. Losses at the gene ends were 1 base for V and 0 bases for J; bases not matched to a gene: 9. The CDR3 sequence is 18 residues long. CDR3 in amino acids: CASSLTTGGVSSYNEQFF. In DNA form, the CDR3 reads TGCGCCAGCAGCTTGACCACAGGGGGAGTGAGCTCCTACAATGAGCAGTTCTTC.

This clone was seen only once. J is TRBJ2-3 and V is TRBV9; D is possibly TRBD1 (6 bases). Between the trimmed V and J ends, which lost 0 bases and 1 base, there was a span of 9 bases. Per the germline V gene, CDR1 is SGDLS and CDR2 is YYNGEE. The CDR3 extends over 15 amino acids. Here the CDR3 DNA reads TGTGCCAGCAGCGTAGCGCCAGGGGGCACAGATACGCAGTATTTT. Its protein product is CASSVAPGGTDTQYF.

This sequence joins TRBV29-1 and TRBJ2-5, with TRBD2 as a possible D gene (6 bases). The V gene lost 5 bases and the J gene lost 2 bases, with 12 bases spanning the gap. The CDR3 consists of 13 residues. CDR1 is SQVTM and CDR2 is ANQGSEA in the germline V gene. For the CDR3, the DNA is TGCAGCGTTCCGGGAGCAGTACAAGAGACCCAGTACTTC. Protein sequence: CSVPGAVQETQYF.

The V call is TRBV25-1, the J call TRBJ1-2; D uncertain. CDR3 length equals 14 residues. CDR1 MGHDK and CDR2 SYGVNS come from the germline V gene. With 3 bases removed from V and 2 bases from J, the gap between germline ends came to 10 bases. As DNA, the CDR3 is TGTGCCAGCAGTGACAGTCATTTAAACTATGGCTACACCTTC. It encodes CASSDSHLNYGYTF.

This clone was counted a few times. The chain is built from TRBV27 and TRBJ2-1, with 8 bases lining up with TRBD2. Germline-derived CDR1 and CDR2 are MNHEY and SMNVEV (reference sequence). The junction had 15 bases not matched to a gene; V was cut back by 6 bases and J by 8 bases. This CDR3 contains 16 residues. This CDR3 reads CASSPWIGRGEDEQFF. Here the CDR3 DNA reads TGTGCCAGCAGCCCTTGGATCGGGCGGGGGGAAGATGAGCAGTTCTTC.

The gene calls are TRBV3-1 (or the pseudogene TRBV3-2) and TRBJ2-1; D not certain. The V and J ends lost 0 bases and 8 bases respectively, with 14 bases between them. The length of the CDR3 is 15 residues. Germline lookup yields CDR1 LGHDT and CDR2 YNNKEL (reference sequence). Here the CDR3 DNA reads TGTGCCAGCAGCCAAGATTTGGGTAGCTGGGATGAGCAGTTCTTC. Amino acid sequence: CASSQDLGSWDEQFF.

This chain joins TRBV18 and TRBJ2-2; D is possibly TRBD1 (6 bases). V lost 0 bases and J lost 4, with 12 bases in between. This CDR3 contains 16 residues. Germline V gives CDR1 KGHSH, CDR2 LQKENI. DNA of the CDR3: TGTGCCAGCTCACCACCGGCTCAGGGGAGCACCGGGGAGCTGTTTTTT. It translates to CASSPPAQGSTGELFF.

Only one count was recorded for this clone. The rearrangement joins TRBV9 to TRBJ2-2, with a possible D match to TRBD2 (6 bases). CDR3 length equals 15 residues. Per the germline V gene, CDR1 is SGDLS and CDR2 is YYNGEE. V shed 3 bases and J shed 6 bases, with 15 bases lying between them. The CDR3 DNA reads TGTGCCAGCAGCGGGGGACTCCTTAGGGCCGGGGAGCTGTTTTTT. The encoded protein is CASSGGLLRAGELFF.

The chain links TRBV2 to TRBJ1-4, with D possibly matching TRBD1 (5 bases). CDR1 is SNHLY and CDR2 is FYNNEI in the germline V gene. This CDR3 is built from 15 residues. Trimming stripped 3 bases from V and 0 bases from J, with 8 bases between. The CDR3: CASSEDTSTNEKLFF. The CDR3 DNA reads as TGTGCCAGCAGTGAGGACACCTCAACTAATGAAAAACTGTTTTTT. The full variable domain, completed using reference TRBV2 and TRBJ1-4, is EPEVTQTPSHQVTQMGQEVILRCVPISNHLYFYWYRQILGQKVEFLVSFYNNEISEKSEIFDDQFSVERPDGSNFTLKIRSTKLEDSAMYFCASSEDTSTNEKLFFGSGTQLSVL.

DNA of the CDR3: TGTGCCAGCTTCACGGAGCCAGATACGCAGTATTTT. The encoded protein is CASFTEPDTQYF. V gene TRBV2 combines with J gene TRBJ2-3; D unresolved. The CDR3 loop spans 12 amino acids. CDR1 is SNHLY and CDR2 is FYNNEI in the germline V gene. V shed 8 bases and J shed 4 bases, with 10 bases lying between them.

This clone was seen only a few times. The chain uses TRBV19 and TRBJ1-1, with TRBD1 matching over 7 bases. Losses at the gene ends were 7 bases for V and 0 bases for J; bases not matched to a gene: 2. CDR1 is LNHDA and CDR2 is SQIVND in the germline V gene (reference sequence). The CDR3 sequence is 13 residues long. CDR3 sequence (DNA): TGTGCCAGTAAGGGACAGTTGAACACTGAAGCTTTCTTT. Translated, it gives CASKGQLNTEAFF.